This T cell receptor (beta chain) came from a study of neurological immune-mediated disorders. Regarding time point: longitudinal time-point 2. This clonotype was seen ten or more times. J gave up 5 bases and V 2 bases, and 3 bases lay outside the gene matches. Germline V gene lookup returns CDR1 DFQATT and CDR2 SNEGSKA (reference sequence). This CDR3 is 13 amino acids long. TCRdb re-called the 5' RACE reads through MiXCR, storing one row per CDR3 protein. The sample contains about 80,000 distinct CDR3 sequences, approximately 6% of which appear only once. J is TRBJ1-5 and V is TRBV20-1; 7 bases match TRBD1. Input material: PBMCs. The TCR originated in an older woman with multiple sclerosis. The CDR3 nucleotides are TGCAGTGCTAGACAGGGGGTAGATCAGCCCCAGCATTTT. It specifies CSARQGVDQPQHF.